This T cell receptor beta chain was captured by sequencing in a study of regulatory T cells in long-lasting Graves disease. Study-wide points: When disease was persistent, TRBV28, TRBJ1-2 and TRBJ2-5 were the favored segments.

This clonotype was found many times. Its antigen is unknown. Time point reported: newly diagnosed GD, antithyroid drugs for less than 3 months. PBMC-derived RNA was used for the TCR library. iRepertoire HTBI primers and Arm-PCR of CDR3 regions built TCR beta libraries. MiXCR, run by TCRdb on the multiplex PCR reads, gives a single entry per CDR3 protein. Of 400,000 to 550,000 distinct CDR3 sequences detected, roughly 17% appear once; the ten largest clones hold 20% to 25%. This CDR3 region has 13 residues. The germline V and J ends were trimmed by 4 bases and 4 bases, with 14 bases remaining between them. The V gene's germline CDR1 is SQVTM and CDR2 ANQGSEA. The same data also went into a second study, on T cells in Graves' hyperthyroidism and ophthalmopathy.

This clonotype originated in a woman under 30 with Graves disease. The V and J genes are TRBV29-1 and TRBJ2-7, with D possibly called TRBD1 or TRBD2 (5 bases each). This sample comprised peripheral blood mononuclear cells (PBMCs), obtained at new diagnosis, from a patient treated with antithyroid drugs. This CDR3 is CSVAVGGGYEQYF. CDR3 DNA sequence: TGCAGCGTTGCCGTCGGTGGGGGTTACGAGCAGTACTTC.